Listed below are T cell receptor beta chains from one sample, sequenced in a study of early T cells in non-severe SARS-CoV-2 infection. TCRdb processed the 5' RACE reads anew with MiXCR; each CDR3 protein has one entry. The sample has about 76,000 distinct CDR3 sequences, roughly a sixth seen once. Sequenced material: whole blood. All receptors come from an adult who was a healthcare worker with PCR-confirmed SARS-CoV-2 infection or an uninfected control (not recorded which). The conserved cysteine and the conserved F or W are not part of the CDR3 here.

j_call: TRBJ2-1; v_call: TRBV7-6; cdr3_aa: ASSLYPAGGSYNEQF
j_call: TRBJ2-1; v_call: TRBV6-4; cdr3_aa: ASSYETSGSEQF
j_call: TRBJ2-5; v_call: TRBV6-2/TRBV6-3; cdr3_aa: ASRDYRGQETQY
j_call: TRBJ2-5; v_call: TRBV7-7; cdr3_aa: ASSPRGLSETQY
j_call: TRBJ2-7; v_call: TRBV12-3/TRBV12-4; cdr3_aa: ASSLGNTYEQY
j_call: TRBJ1-1; v_call: TRBV29-1; cdr3_aa: SVESALGGTEAF
j_call: TRBJ1-6; v_call: TRBV5-1; cdr3_aa: ASSSGQGDSPLH
j_call: TRBJ1-1; v_call: TRBV20-1; cdr3_aa: SAVEANTEAF
j_call: TRBJ2-1; v_call: TRBV12-3/TRBV12-4; cdr3_aa: ATCQGADYNEQF
j_call: TRBJ1-2; v_call: TRBV30; cdr3_aa: AWSSGGLHGYT
j_call: TRBJ2-2; v_call: TRBV20-1; cdr3_aa: SARGPGGTGELF
j_call: TRBJ2-5; v_call: TRBV6-5; cdr3_aa: ASSWSGGETQY
j_call: TRBJ2-1; v_call: TRBV6-2/TRBV6-3; cdr3_aa: ASSYGGNEQF
j_call: TRBJ2-3; v_call: TRBV7-9; cdr3_aa: ASRPRGPDTQY